Sequencing of this T cell receptor beta chain was carried out in a study of control samples from healthy donors and cancer patients (dated by TCRdb to the early 2020s). On this clone: Its target antigen remains unknown. The input lacks base qualities; no much larger clone sits a single base away.

Library preparation used the immunoSEQ multiplex PCR assay. TCRdb provides this immuneACCESS table in a form limited to in-frame rearrangements. Some clones are lacking; in checked studies, under half of them reflect an unresolved V gene, and why the rest are absent is not known. Within this sample are approximately 160,000 clones, with approximately 91% of them counted one time only. The top ten hold just over 2% of the sample. Based on the germline V gene, the CDR1 and CDR2 sequences are SQVTM and ANQGSEA. Inclusive of the bounding cysteine and phenylalanine, the CDR3 is 15 residues long. Only the CDR3 DNA is retained, 45 bases long and in frame from the first base. Clipping removes 2 bases from V and 1 base from J, with 7 as the unmatched junction base count.

Rearrangement joined TRBV29-1 to TRBJ1-2; TRBD1 matches 7 bases in the middle. What was sequenced was blood. The source of this sequence is a woman in her thirties or forties in good health. The CDR3 protein sequence reads: CSVESRGGLNYGYTF. The DNA reads as follows: TGCAGCGTTGAATCCAGGGGGGGACTTAACTATGGCTACACCTTC.